This T cell receptor (beta chain) was sequenced during a study of blood T cell repertoires in COVID-19. Sequencing was performed with immunoSEQ multiplex PCR; in TCRdb, only in-frame clones are kept and a portion is missing. Of 130,000 to 150,000 clones detected, roughly 87% appear once; the ten largest clones hold over 0.75%. The CDR3 has 15 residues. Germline V gene sequence: CDR1 LNHDA, CDR2 SQIVND (reference sequence). V shed 3 bases, J shed 5 bases, and the junction held 6 bases outside the gene matches. The material sequenced was peripheral blood. This clonotype was sampled from a woman between 45 and 60 years old with acute or convalescent COVID-19. The chain recombines TRBV19 with TRBJ2-3; TRBD2 matches at 9 bases. CDR3 in DNA: TGTGCCAGTAGTATCTTTAGCGGGGGACTAGATACGCAGTATTTT. It encodes CASSIFSGGLDTQYF.